Listed below are T cell receptor beta chains from one sample, sequenced in a study of cytomegalovirus exposure and HLA in healthy donors. This table comes from immunoSEQ multiplex PCR, and its TCRdb copy is limited to in-frame clones, with some not included. The sample has about 400,000 clones; roughly 88% are singletons. Material for sequencing was PBMCs. The receptor source for this set is a woman aged 18-29 years in good health and CMV-seronegative. CDR3s include the opening cysteine and the closing phenylalanine or tryptophan. Each record gives: V gene, J gene, clone size, D gene, CDR3 DNA, CDR3 protein. The D gene is left open where the match is weak. A row's size may be missing; if present it is once, few, many or a size class.

v_call: TRBV7-2
j_call: TRBJ2-7
clone_size: NA
d_call: NA
cdr3_nt: TGTGCCAGCAGCCTATCCTACGAGCAGTACTTC
cdr3_aa: CASSLSYEQYF

v_call: TRBV5-1
j_call: TRBJ2-5
clone_size: NA
d_call: TRBD2
cdr3_nt: TGCGCCAGCAGCTTCGGGGGGTTCCAAGAGACCCAGTACTTC
cdr3_aa: CASSFGGFQETQYF

v_call: TRBV11-2
j_call: TRBJ2-2
clone_size: NA
d_call: NA
cdr3_nt: TGTGCCAGCAGCAGGACAACCCCCGCCGGGGAGCTGTTTTTT
cdr3_aa: CASSRTTPAGELFF

v_call: TRBV9
j_call: TRBJ2-5
clone_size: NA
d_call: TRBD2
cdr3_nt: TGTGCCAGCAGCGTAGATGGCGGGAGGGCCATGGGGGAGACCCAGTACTTC
cdr3_aa: CASSVDGGRAMGETQYF

v_call: TRBV29-1
j_call: TRBJ1-2
clone_size: NA
d_call: NA
cdr3_nt: TGCAGCGTTATGCAATACAGGGAATCCAACTATGGCTACACCTTC
cdr3_aa: CSVMQYRESNYGYTF

v_call: TRBV10-1
j_call: TRBJ1-6
clone_size: NA
d_call: NA
cdr3_nt: TGCGCCAGAGCCCCGCGGCAGCCTAATAATTCACCCCTCCACTTT
cdr3_aa: CARAPRQPNNSPLHF

v_call: TRBV5-1
j_call: TRBJ2-7
clone_size: NA
d_call: TRBD1
cdr3_nt: TGCGCCAGCAGCTTGGGCGGACAGGGATACGAGCAGTACTTC
cdr3_aa: CASSLGGQGYEQYF

v_call: TRBV28
j_call: TRBJ2-7
clone_size: NA
d_call: TRBD2
cdr3_nt: TGTGCCAGCAGCCTCCGCCGACTAGCGCGCTACGAGCAGTACTTC
cdr3_aa: CASSLRRLARYEQYF

v_call: TRBV28
j_call: TRBJ1-1
clone_size: NA
d_call: NA
cdr3_nt: TGTGCCAGCAGTTTACCCGTGAACACTGAAGCTTTCTTT
cdr3_aa: CASSLPVNTEAFF

v_call: TRBV7-9
j_call: TRBJ2-7
clone_size: NA
d_call: NA
cdr3_nt: TGTGCCAGCAGCCAGAAGGCGACCTCAGCGTACGAGCAGTACTTC
cdr3_aa: CASSQKATSAYEQYF

v_call: TRBV6-5
j_call: TRBJ2-7
clone_size: few
d_call: TRBD1
cdr3_nt: TGTGCCAGCAGAGACCCGGGACAGGGCCTTTACGAGCAGTACTTC
cdr3_aa: CASRDPGQGLYEQYF

v_call: TRBV6-6
j_call: TRBJ2-1
clone_size: NA
d_call: NA
cdr3_nt: TGTGCCAGCAGTTACTCGCGGTACTCCTACAATGAGCAGTTCTTC
cdr3_aa: CASSYSRYSYNEQFF

v_call: TRBV27
j_call: TRBJ1-5
clone_size: NA
d_call: TRBD1
cdr3_nt: TGTGCCAGCAGTATACAGGGGGTCAATCAGCCCCAGCATTTT
cdr3_aa: CASSIQGVNQPQHF

v_call: TRBV27
j_call: TRBJ2-7
clone_size: NA
d_call: TRBD1
cdr3_nt: TGTGCCAGCATGGGACAGGACACTTACGAGCAGTACTTC
cdr3_aa: CASMGQDTYEQYF

v_call: TRBV2
j_call: TRBJ2-3
clone_size: NA
d_call: TRBD2
cdr3_nt: TGTGCCAGCAGGTTCGGGGGAGGGACAGATACGCAGTATTTT
cdr3_aa: CASRFGGGTDTQYF

v_call: TRBV5-1
j_call: TRBJ1-2
clone_size: many
d_call: NA
cdr3_nt: TGCGCCAGCAGCTTGGGAGGGCCCCTGAACTATGGCTACACCTTC
cdr3_aa: CASSLGGPLNYGYTF

v_call: TRBV9
j_call: TRBJ2-1
clone_size: NA
d_call: NA
cdr3_nt: TGTGCCAGCAGCGGGCCCGGGACATCTTACAATGAGCAGTTCTTC
cdr3_aa: CASSGPGTSYNEQFF

v_call: TRBV5-1
j_call: TRBJ2-6
clone_size: NA
d_call: NA
cdr3_nt: TGCGCCAGCAGTTATAGGGGGTTAGGTGGGGCCAACGTCCTGACTTTC
cdr3_aa: CASSYRGLGGANVLTF

v_call: TRBV28
j_call: TRBJ1-1
clone_size: NA
d_call: NA
cdr3_nt: TGTGCCAGCAGCCGGGCGGGATTTAACACTGAAGCTTTCTTT
cdr3_aa: CASSRAGFNTEAFF

v_call: TRBV9
j_call: TRBJ2-3
clone_size: NA
d_call: NA
cdr3_nt: TGTGCCAGCAACCTGCCCGGGGTGGGAGAGATGGCAGATACGCAGTATTTT
cdr3_aa: CASNLPGVGEMADTQYF

v_call: TRBV6-6
j_call: TRBJ1-6
clone_size: NA
d_call: TRBD1
cdr3_nt: TGTGCCAGCAGTTACTCCGGGACAGGGCTGCCACCCCTCCACTTT
cdr3_aa: CASSYSGTGLPPLHF

v_call: TRBV4-2
j_call: TRBJ2-5
clone_size: once
d_call: TRBD2
cdr3_nt: TGTGCCAGCAGCCAAGAACTAGCGGGGGGGCCGAGGGAGACCCAGTACTTC
cdr3_aa: CASSQELAGGPRETQYF

v_call: TRBV28
j_call: TRBJ1-1
clone_size: NA
d_call: TRBD1
cdr3_nt: TGTGCCAGCAGTCCATTTAGGACAGGGAACACTGAAGCTTTCTTT
cdr3_aa: CASSPFRTGNTEAFF

v_call: TRBV9
j_call: TRBJ2-1
clone_size: NA
d_call: NA
cdr3_nt: TGTGCCAGCAGCGTAGAGGGTAGCGGCCTTGTAGAGCAGTTCTTC
cdr3_aa: CASSVEGSGLVEQFF

v_call: TRBV2
j_call: TRBJ1-1
clone_size: NA
d_call: NA
cdr3_nt: TGTGCCAGCAGGGACCAAGACAGATTGAACACTGAAGCTTTCTTT
cdr3_aa: CASRDQDRLNTEAFF

v_call: TRBV7-9
j_call: TRBJ1-1
clone_size: NA
d_call: NA
cdr3_nt: TGTGCCAGCAGCCGCGAAGGGGATCACGGTGAAGCTTTCTTT
cdr3_aa: CASSREGDHGEAFF

v_call: TRBV10-1
j_call: TRBJ2-4
clone_size: few
d_call: NA
cdr3_nt: TGCGCCAGCAGTGACGGAGGGGGCGCGGACATTCAGTACTTC
cdr3_aa: CASSDGGGADIQYF

v_call: TRBV7-3
j_call: TRBJ1-3
clone_size: NA
d_call: NA
cdr3_nt: TGTGCCAGCAGCTTAAATTCGGGGTCTGGAAACACCATATATTTT
cdr3_aa: CASSLNSGSGNTIYF

v_call: TRBV4-1
j_call: TRBJ2-5
clone_size: NA
d_call: TRBD2
cdr3_nt: TGCGCCAGCGGATTAGCGGGAAAAGAGACCCAGTACTTC
cdr3_aa: CASGLAGKETQYF

v_call: TRBV11-2
j_call: TRBJ1-2
clone_size: few
d_call: NA
cdr3_nt: TGTGCCAGCAGCTTAGAGGGTCCGGGGGTCACTAACTATGGCTACACCTTC
cdr3_aa: CASSLEGPGVTNYGYTF

v_call: TRBV18
j_call: TRBJ1-4
clone_size: NA
d_call: NA
cdr3_nt: TGTGCCAGCTCACCAGGGCTTGGGGAAAAACTGTTTTTT
cdr3_aa: CASSPGLGEKLFF

v_call: TRBV4-1
j_call: TRBJ1-6
clone_size: NA
d_call: NA
cdr3_nt: TGCGCCAGCAGCCAAGTCTATTTAGACAGTGCAAATTCACCCCTCCACTTT
cdr3_aa: CASSQVYLDSANSPLHF

v_call: TRBV4-2
j_call: TRBJ1-5
clone_size: NA
d_call: NA
cdr3_nt: TGTGCCAGCAGCCAAGGGCCGGGACAAAACAATCAGCCCCAGCATTTT
cdr3_aa: CASSQGPGQNNQPQHF

v_call: TRBV28
j_call: TRBJ2-1
clone_size: NA
d_call: TRBD2
cdr3_nt: TGTGCCAGCAGCTTGCGTGGAGCGGGGGGTGGTGAGCAGTTCTTC
cdr3_aa: CASSLRGAGGGEQFF

v_call: TRBV2
j_call: TRBJ2-6
clone_size: NA
d_call: TRBD1
cdr3_nt: TGTGCCAGCATGTCGCGACAGGGTGCTGGGGCCAACGTCCTGACTTTC
cdr3_aa: CASMSRQGAGANVLTF

v_call: TRBV19
j_call: TRBJ1-5
clone_size: NA
d_call: NA
cdr3_nt: TGTGCCAGTAGCGAACACCCGAAGCCCAGCGCCTATAGCAATCAGCCCCAGCATTTT
cdr3_aa: CASSEHPKPSAYSNQPQHF

v_call: TRBV6-6
j_call: TRBJ2-2
clone_size: NA
d_call: TRBD2
cdr3_nt: TGTGCCAGCCGGGGGAGGGTTACCGGGGAGCTGTTTTTT
cdr3_aa: CASRGRVTGELFF

v_call: TRBV27
j_call: TRBJ1-2
clone_size: NA
d_call: TRBD1
cdr3_nt: TGTGCCAGCAGGGGACAGGGTTTAAACTATGGCTACACCTTC
cdr3_aa: CASRGQGLNYGYTF

v_call: TRBV6-4
j_call: TRBJ1-4
clone_size: NA
d_call: TRBD1
cdr3_nt: TGTGCCAGCAGTGACGGGACAGGGGGCGAAAAACTGTTTTTT
cdr3_aa: CASSDGTGGEKLFF

v_call: TRBV5-1
j_call: TRBJ2-1
clone_size: once
d_call: NA
cdr3_nt: TGCGCCAGCAGCCGATACTACTCCTACAATGAGCAGTTCTTC
cdr3_aa: CASSRYYSYNEQFF

v_call: TRBV7-9
j_call: TRBJ2-1
clone_size: once
d_call: TRBD1
cdr3_nt: TGTGCCAGCAGCTCACCGGGACAGGGCAATGAGCAGTTCTTC
cdr3_aa: CASSSPGQGNEQFF

v_call: TRBV18
j_call: TRBJ2-7
clone_size: NA
d_call: NA
cdr3_nt: TGTGCCAGCTCACCCGATAAGGGGGCGGGGGAGCAGTACTTC
cdr3_aa: CASSPDKGAGEQYF

v_call: TRBV6-1
j_call: TRBJ1-2
clone_size: NA
d_call: NA
cdr3_nt: TGTGCCAGCAGCCCTCCAGTTTCTGGCTACACCTTC
cdr3_aa: CASSPPVSGYTF

v_call: TRBV5-1
j_call: TRBJ1-2
clone_size: NA
d_call: NA
cdr3_nt: TGCGCCAGCAGCTTGGATTGGGAGGGGAACTATGGCTACACCTTC
cdr3_aa: CASSLDWEGNYGYTF

v_call: TRBV2
j_call: TRBJ2-1
clone_size: few
d_call: NA
cdr3_nt: TGTGCCAGCAACTATTACGCTGAGCAGTTCTTC
cdr3_aa: CASNYYAEQFF

v_call: TRBV7-9
j_call: TRBJ2-3
clone_size: NA
d_call: TRBD2
cdr3_nt: TGTGCCAGCAGCTCGAAACGTGGACTAGCCGATATGACAGATACGCAGTATTTT
cdr3_aa: CASSSKRGLADMTDTQYF

v_call: TRBV5-1
j_call: TRBJ2-3
clone_size: NA
d_call: TRBD1
cdr3_nt: TGCGCCAGCAGCTTGGCGGGACAGGGGTACACAGATACGCAGTATTTT
cdr3_aa: CASSLAGQGYTDTQYF

v_call: TRBV6-5
j_call: TRBJ1-1
clone_size: NA
d_call: NA
cdr3_nt: TGTGCCAGCAGTTTCAGGGGCGCTGAAGCTTTCTTT
cdr3_aa: CASSFRGAEAFF

v_call: TRBV11-2
j_call: TRBJ1-1
clone_size: NA
d_call: TRBD1
cdr3_nt: TGTGCCAGCAGCTTTGGACAGGGACAGGGACGTCTTCCGGCTTTCTTT
cdr3_aa: CASSFGQGQGRLPAFF

v_call: TRBV27
j_call: TRBJ1-1
clone_size: NA
d_call: NA
cdr3_nt: TGTGCCAGCAGTAGAGATGGGCCAGACACTGAAGCTTTCTTT
cdr3_aa: CASSRDGPDTEAFF

v_call: TRBV6-6
j_call: TRBJ2-1
clone_size: NA
d_call: TRBD1
cdr3_nt: TGTGCCAGCAGTCCGGACAGGGGGGATTACAATGAGCAGTTCTTC
cdr3_aa: CASSPDRGDYNEQFF

v_call: TRBV7-6
j_call: TRBJ2-3
clone_size: NA
d_call: TRBD2
cdr3_nt: TGTGCCAGCAGCTTAGGACTAGCGGACACAGATACGCAGTATTTT
cdr3_aa: CASSLGLADTDTQYF

v_call: TRBV15
j_call: TRBJ2-7
clone_size: NA
d_call: NA
cdr3_nt: TGTGCCACCAGCAGAGACTTCCCCTCCTACGAGCAGTACTTC
cdr3_aa: CATSRDFPSYEQYF

v_call: TRBV10-2
j_call: TRBJ2-2
clone_size: once
d_call: NA
cdr3_nt: TGCGCCAGCAGTGAGCGTCGTTGGAACACCGGGGAGCTGTTTTTT
cdr3_aa: CASSERRWNTGELFF

v_call: TRBV11-2
j_call: TRBJ1-2
clone_size: NA
d_call: NA
cdr3_nt: TGTGCCAGCAGCTTAGCCGCGGCAGGGATCTATGGCTACACCTTC
cdr3_aa: CASSLAAAGIYGYTF

v_call: TRBV7-9
j_call: TRBJ2-7
clone_size: NA
d_call: TRBD1
cdr3_nt: TGTGCCAGCAGCCAAGCCCCTTCGACAGGGCCGTACGAGCAGTACTTC
cdr3_aa: CASSQAPSTGPYEQYF

v_call: TRBV5-4
j_call: TRBJ1-2
clone_size: few
d_call: NA
cdr3_nt: TGTGCCAGCAGCTTGGATCAGGGGATTTATGGCTACACCTTC
cdr3_aa: CASSLDQGIYGYTF

v_call: TRBV5-1
j_call: TRBJ2-3
clone_size: NA
d_call: TRBD2
cdr3_nt: TGCGCCAGCAGCTTGGCCGGACTAGCGGGGGGGCGGACAGATACGCAGTATTTT
cdr3_aa: CASSLAGLAGGRTDTQYF

v_call: TRBV18
j_call: TRBJ1-1
clone_size: NA
d_call: TRBD1
cdr3_nt: TGTGCCAGCTCACCAACAGGGGGCGCGGACACTGAAGCTTTCTTT
cdr3_aa: CASSPTGGADTEAFF